A selection of T cell receptor beta chains follows, all from one sample in a study of T cell responses to AZD1222 COVID-19 vaccine. Measured with immunoSEQ multiplex PCR; TCRdb has only the in-frame clones, and not every one. This sample has some 180,000 clones, with approximately 94% found just once. The material was peripheral blood, obtained 28 days after the second AZD1222 dose. Source of these receptors: an adult who received the AZD1222 COVID-19 vaccine. Each CDR3 is given with its conserved first and last residue. A D gene is named only where the DNA matches it firmly. A row's size may be missing; if present it is once, few, many or a size class.

>TRBD1|TRBJ2-2|.|TRBV2
CASRKTGGWVGELFF
TGTGCCAGCAGGAAGACAGGGGGATGGGTCGGGGAGCTGTTTTTT
>.|TRBJ1-3|.|TRBV30
CAWSPGSVGNTIYF
TGTGCCTGGAGTCCTGGGAGCGTCGGAAACACCATATATTTT
>.|TRBJ1-2|.|TRBV28
CASSSNYGYTF
TGTGCCAGCAGTTCGAACTATGGCTACACCTTC
>.|TRBJ2-2|.|TRBV11-1
CASSPRAGRPGELFF
TGTGCCAGCAGTCCTCGGGCGGGCCGGCCCGGGGAGCTGTTTTTT
>TRBD1|TRBJ1-5|once|TRBV7-3
CASSNRDRGAHSNQPQHF
TGTGCCAGCAGCAACCGGGACAGGGGGGCCCATAGCAATCAGCCCCAGCATTTT
>.|TRBJ2-7|few|TRBV7-2
CASSLTSPNQAYEQYF
TGTGCCAGCAGCCTAACTTCCCCCAACCAGGCCTACGAGCAGTACTTC
>TRBD1|TRBJ1-1|.|TRBV5-6
CASSLDRENTEAFF
TGTGCCAGCAGCCTCGACAGGGAGAACACTGAAGCTTTCTTT
>.|TRBJ2-5|.|TRBV7-9
CASSHRYQRSSETQYF
TGTGCCAGCAGCCATCGGTATCAACGTTCGTCAGAGACCCAGTACTTC
>.|TRBJ1-2|.|TRBV5-1
CASSLEGRGSYGYTF
TGCGCCAGCAGCTTGGAGGGGAGGGGCAGCTATGGCTACACCTTC
>.|TRBJ2-3|.|TRBV7-9
CASSSIPSGADTQYF
TGTGCCAGCAGCTCAATCCCTAGTGGAGCAGATACGCAGTATTTT